This TCR beta chain was obtained from a study of blood T cells in healthy people across ages. Sample-barcoded 5' priming and a J-beta primer mix drove a second PCR of about 6 to 12 cycles. TCRdb reprocessed the 5' RACE reads with MiXCR, giving one entry per CDR3 protein. The table includes roughly 700,000 distinct CDR3 sequences, approximately 50% detected once. V was shortened by 8 bases and J by 2 bases, with 9 bases between the two germline ends. The germline CDR1 and CDR2 sequences are MNHNY and SVGAGI (reference sequence). This CDR3 has 12 residues. The specimen was blood. The TCR sequence derives from a woman aged 55-69 years in good health. The V and J genes are TRBV6-6 and TRBJ2-5; no clear D gene. The CDR3 coding sequence is TGTGCCAGCTCTTGGGTTCAAGAGACCCAGTACTTC. This gives the protein CASSWVQETQYF.